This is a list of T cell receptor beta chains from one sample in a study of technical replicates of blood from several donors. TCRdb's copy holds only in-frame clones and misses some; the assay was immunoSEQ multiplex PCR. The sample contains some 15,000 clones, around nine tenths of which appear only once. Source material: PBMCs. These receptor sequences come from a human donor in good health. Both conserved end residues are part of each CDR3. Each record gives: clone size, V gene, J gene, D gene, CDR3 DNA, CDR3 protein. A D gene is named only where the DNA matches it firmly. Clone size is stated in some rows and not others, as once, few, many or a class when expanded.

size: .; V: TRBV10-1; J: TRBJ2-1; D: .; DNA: TGCGCCAGCAGTGGGGAAACCGGGACTCACAACTCTGAGCAGTTCTTC; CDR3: CASSGETGTHNSEQFF
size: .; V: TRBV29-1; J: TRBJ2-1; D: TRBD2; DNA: TGCAGCGGAAGACTAGCGGATGATTACAATGAGCAGTTCTTC; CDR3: CSGRLADDYNEQFF
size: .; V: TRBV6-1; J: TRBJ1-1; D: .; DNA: TGTGCCAGCAGGGACCCGGGGGGGAGCACTGAAGCTTTCTTT; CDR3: CASRDPGGSTEAFF
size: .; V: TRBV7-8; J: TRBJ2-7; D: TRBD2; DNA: TGTGCCAGCAGCCAACGACTAGCGGCCTCCCTATCCTACGAGCAGTACTTC; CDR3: CASSQRLAASLSYEQYF
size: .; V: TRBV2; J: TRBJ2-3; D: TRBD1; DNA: TGTGCCAGCACCTGGGACAGGAGCACAGATACGCAGTATTTT; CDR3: CASTWDRSTDTQYF
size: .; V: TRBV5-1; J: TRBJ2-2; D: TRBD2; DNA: TGCGCCAGCGAAGCGGGAGCTGGCACCGGGGAGCTGTTTTTT; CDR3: CASEAGAGTGELFF
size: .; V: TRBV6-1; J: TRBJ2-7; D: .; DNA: TGTGCCAGCAGTGGGACAGATCTCTCCTACGAGCAGTACTTC; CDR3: CASSGTDLSYEQYF
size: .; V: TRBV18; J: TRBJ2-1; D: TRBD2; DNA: TGTGCCAGCTCATCAGGGACTAGCGGCAATGAGCAGTTCTTC; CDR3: CASSSGTSGNEQFF
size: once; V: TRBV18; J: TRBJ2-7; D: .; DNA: TGTGCCAGCTCACCACCGCACCCAGCCTACGAGCAGTACTTC; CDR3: CASSPPHPAYEQYF
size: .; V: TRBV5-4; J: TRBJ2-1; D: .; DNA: TGTGCCAGCAGCTCCACATACAATGAGCAGTTCTTC; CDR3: CASSSTYNEQFF
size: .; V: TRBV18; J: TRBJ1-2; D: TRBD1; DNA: TGTGCCAGCTCACCACGGGTGTTGGGACAGGCGGCTACTATGCATGGCTACACCTTC; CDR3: CASSPRVLGQAATMHGYTF
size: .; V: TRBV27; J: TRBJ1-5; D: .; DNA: TGTGCCAGCAGTTTATCCAGGAATCAGCCCCAGCATTTT; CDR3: CASSLSRNQPQHF
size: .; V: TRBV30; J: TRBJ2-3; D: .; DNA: TGTGCCTCACAGGGGGAGGGAAGCGGGAGGAGGACAGATACGCAGTATTTT; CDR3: CASQGEGSGRRTDTQYF
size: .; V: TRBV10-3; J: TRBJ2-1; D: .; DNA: TGTGCCATCAGTGGGACATCGTATGAGCAGTTCTTC; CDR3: CAISGTSYEQFF
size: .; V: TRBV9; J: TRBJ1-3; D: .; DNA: TGTGCCAGCAGCGTAGGAGTGAGCTCTGGAAACACCATATATTTT; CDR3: CASSVGVSSGNTIYF
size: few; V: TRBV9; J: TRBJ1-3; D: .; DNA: TGTGCCAGCAGTAGGACCCTGGGGGGGGCTGGAAACACCATATATTTT; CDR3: CASSRTLGGAGNTIYF
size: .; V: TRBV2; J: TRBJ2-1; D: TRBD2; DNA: TGTGCCAGCAGTGTTAGCGGGGTCTACAATGAGCAGTTCTTC; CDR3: CASSVSGVYNEQFF
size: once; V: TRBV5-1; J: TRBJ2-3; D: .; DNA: TGCGCCAGCAGCTTCGGAGCTAGCACAGATACGCAGTATTTT; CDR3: CASSFGASTDTQYF
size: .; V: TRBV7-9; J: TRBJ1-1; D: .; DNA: TGTGCCAGCGTCTGGTTGACATCGAACACTGAAGCTTTCTTT; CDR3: CASVWLTSNTEAFF
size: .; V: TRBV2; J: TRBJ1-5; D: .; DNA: TGTGCCAGCGGGGGGGGGAATAGCAATCAGCCCCAGCATTTT; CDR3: CASGGGNSNQPQHF
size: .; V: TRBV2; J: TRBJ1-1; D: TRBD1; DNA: TGTGCCAGCAGCTTTCAGACAGGGGACACTGAAGCTTTCTTT; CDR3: CASSFQTGDTEAFF
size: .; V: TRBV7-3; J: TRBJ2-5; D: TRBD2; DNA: TGTGCCAGCAGCCCGGCGGGGGGAGAGACCCAGTACTTC; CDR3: CASSPAGGETQYF
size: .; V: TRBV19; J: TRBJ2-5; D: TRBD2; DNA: TGTGCCAGTAAGGAATGGCGGGAGGGTCAAGAGACCCAGTACTTC; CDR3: CASKEWREGQETQYF
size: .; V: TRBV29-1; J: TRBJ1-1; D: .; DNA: TGCAGCGTAGACCAAACAGGGTGGAGTGAAGCTTTCTTT; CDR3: CSVDQTGWSEAFF
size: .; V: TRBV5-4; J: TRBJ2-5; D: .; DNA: TGTGCCAGCAGCTTGAGGATAGGTAGCCTAAAAGAGACCCAGTACTTC; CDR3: CASSLRIGSLKETQYF
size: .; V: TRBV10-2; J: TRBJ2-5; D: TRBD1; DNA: TGCGCCAGCAGGAGGGACAGACCGACTCAAGAGACCCAGTACTTC; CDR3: CASRRDRPTQETQYF
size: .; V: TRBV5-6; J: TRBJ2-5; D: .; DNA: TGTGCCAGCAGCTTGTCCCGTGTCTACTCCTTAACCCAGTACTTC; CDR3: CASSLSRVYSLTQYF
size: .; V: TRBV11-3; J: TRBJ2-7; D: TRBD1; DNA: TGTGCCAGCAGCACGGACAGGGAGCCCTACGAGCAGTACTTC; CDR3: CASSTDREPYEQYF
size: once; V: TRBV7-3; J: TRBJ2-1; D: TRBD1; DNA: TGTGCCAGCAGCTTAAACAGGGGGCCCTACAATGAGCAGTTCTTC; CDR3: CASSLNRGPYNEQFF
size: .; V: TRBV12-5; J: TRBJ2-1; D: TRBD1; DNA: TGTGCTAGTGGTTTCGACAGGGGAAATGAGCAGTTCTTC; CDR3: CASGFDRGNEQFF
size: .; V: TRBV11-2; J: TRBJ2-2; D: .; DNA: TGTGCCAGCAGCCAAGGACAGATGATCGGGGAGCTGTTTTTT; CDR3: CASSQGQMIGELFF
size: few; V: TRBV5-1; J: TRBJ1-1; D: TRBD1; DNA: TGCGCCAGCAGCTTGACGGGACAGTCGGTTGAAGCTTTCTTT; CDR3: CASSLTGQSVEAFF
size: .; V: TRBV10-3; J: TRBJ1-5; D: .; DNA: TGTGCCACGGGCGGACAGACTAGCAATCAGCCCCAGCATTTT; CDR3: CATGGQTSNQPQHF
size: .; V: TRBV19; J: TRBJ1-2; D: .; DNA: TGTGCCAGTAGTATAGCAGGGAAGGTGGACTATGGCTACACCTTC; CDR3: CASSIAGKVDYGYTF
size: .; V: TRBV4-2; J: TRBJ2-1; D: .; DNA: TGTGCCAGCAGCCAAGCGAGCGGGTCCAATGAGCAGTTCTTC; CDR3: CASSQASGSNEQFF
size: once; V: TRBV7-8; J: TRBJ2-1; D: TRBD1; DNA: TGTGCCAGCAGGCCCGAGGCAGGGGGTGGTAATGAGCAGTTCTTC; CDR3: CASRPEAGGGNEQFF
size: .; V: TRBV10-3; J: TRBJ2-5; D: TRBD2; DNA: TGTGCCATCAGTGAGGCGGGAGGTGAATTAGAGACCCAGTACTTC; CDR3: CAISEAGGELETQYF
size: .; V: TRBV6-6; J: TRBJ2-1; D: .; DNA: TGTGCCAGCAGCGGAGTGGGGGGACTTCGCGGCAATGAGCAGTTCTTC; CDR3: CASSGVGGLRGNEQFF
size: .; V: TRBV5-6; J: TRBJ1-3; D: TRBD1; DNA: TGTGCCAGCAGCTCCGCGCAGGGGGCAGGTGGAAACACCATATATTTT; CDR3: CASSSAQGAGGNTIYF
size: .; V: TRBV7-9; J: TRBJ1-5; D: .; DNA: TGTGCCAGCAGCTTCCAGGGCAATCAGCCCCAGCATTTT; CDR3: CASSFQGNQPQHF
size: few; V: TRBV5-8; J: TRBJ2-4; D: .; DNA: TGTGCCAGCAGTTTCCCTCAGGGCTTCGACATTCAGTACTTC; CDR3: CASSFPQGFDIQYF
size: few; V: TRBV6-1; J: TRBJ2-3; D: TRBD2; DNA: TGTGCCAGCAGTGAATTAGCGGGAGTAGTAGATACGCAGTATTTT; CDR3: CASSELAGVVDTQYF
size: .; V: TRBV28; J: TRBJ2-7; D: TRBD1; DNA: TGTGCCAGCGGGACAGTCTACGAGCAGTACTTC; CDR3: CASGTVYEQYF
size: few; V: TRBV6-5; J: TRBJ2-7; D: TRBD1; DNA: TGTGCCAGCAGTTGGGGACAGGGGGGCTACGAGCAGTACTTC; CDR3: CASSWGQGGYEQYF
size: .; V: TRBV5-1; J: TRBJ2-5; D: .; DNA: TGCGCCAGCAGCGCCGGGTCCGAGGGAGAGACCCAGTACTTC; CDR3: CASSAGSEGETQYF
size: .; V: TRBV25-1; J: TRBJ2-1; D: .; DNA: TGTGCCAGCAGTGAAGGGTGGCCGGGGGGCCCGTTCTTC; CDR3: CASSEGWPGGPFF
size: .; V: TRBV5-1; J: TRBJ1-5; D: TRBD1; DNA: TGCGCCAGCAGCTTGGAGGGACAGGTGAATCAGCCCCAGCATTTT; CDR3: CASSLEGQVNQPQHF
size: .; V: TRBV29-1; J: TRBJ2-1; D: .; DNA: TGCAGCGCAACGACAGCGTTTCATGAGCAGTTCTTC; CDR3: CSATTAFHEQFF
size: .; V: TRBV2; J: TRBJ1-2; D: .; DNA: TGTGCCAGCAGTCAGGGTTCTGCTAACTATGGCTACACCTTC; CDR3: CASSQGSANYGYTF
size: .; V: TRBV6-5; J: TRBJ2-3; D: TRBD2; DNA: TGTGCCAGCAGTTACTCTAGCGGGACTCCAGATACGCAGTATTTT; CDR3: CASSYSSGTPDTQYF
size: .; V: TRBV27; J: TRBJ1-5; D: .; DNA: TGTGCCAGCAGTTTTCGGGGAGTTTATAGCAATCAGCCCCAGCATTTT; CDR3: CASSFRGVYSNQPQHF
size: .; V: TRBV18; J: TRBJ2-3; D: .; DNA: TGTGCCAGCTCGGGCAGCACAGATACGCAGTATTTT; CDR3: CASSGSTDTQYF
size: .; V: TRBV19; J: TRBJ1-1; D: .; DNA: TGTGCCAGTAGTGCGGACAGCGAGTACACTGAAGCTTTCTTT; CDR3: CASSADSEYTEAFF
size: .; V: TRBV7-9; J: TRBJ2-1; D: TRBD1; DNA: TGTGCCAGCAGCTTAGGAAACAGGGGGCTAGGGAATGAGCAGTTCTTC; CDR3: CASSLGNRGLGNEQFF
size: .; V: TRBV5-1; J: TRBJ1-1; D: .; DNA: TGCGCCAGCAGACCAACAGGGCTGAGTAACACTGAAGCTTTCTTT; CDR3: CASRPTGLSNTEAFF
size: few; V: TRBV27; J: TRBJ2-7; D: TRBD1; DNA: TGTGCCAGCAGTTTACTCCCGGGACAGGGCGACGAGCAGTACTTC; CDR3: CASSLLPGQGDEQYF
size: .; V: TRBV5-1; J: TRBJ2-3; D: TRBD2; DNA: TGCGCCAGCAGCTTGGGGGGACTAGCGGGAGAGGCAGATACGCAGTATTTT; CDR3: CASSLGGLAGEADTQYF
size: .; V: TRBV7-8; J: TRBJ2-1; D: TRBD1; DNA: TGTGCCAGCAGCCGCCAGGGACAGGGGGCGTTCAATGAGCAGTTCTTC; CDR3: CASSRQGQGAFNEQFF
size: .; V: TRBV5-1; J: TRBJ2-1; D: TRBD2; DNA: TGCGCCAGCAGCTCCTCAGCGGGAGTCATGTATGAGCAGTTCTTC; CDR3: CASSSSAGVMYEQFF
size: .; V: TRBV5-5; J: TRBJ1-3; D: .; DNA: TGTGCCAGCAGCTCTGGGGCAGGGTCAGGAAACACCATATATTTT; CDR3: CASSSGAGSGNTIYF